Below are 18 T cell receptor beta chains sequenced from a single sample in a study of T-cell reconstitution after alpha-beta-depleted transplantation in children. Unique molecular identifiers were used in preparing the TCRbeta library. A single record per CDR3 protein comes from TCRdb applying MiXCR to the PCR reads. The table lists 140,000 or so distinct CDR3 sequences, about 9% of them singletons. The sample was PBMCs, mostly from graft donor cells, taken 180 days after TCRalphabeta/CD19-depleted stem cell transplant. The receptors were sampled from a female patient aged 2 to 10 who had a stem cell transplant for congenital amegakaryocytic thrombocytopenia, so the T cells may come from the graft donor.

The table lists this clonotype with many counts. The chain employs TRBV18 and TRBJ2-3, with unresolved D. With 2 bases removed from V and 6 bases from J, the gap between germline ends came to 9 bases. The germline CDR1 and CDR2 sequences are KGHSH and LQKENI. This CDR3 has 13 amino acids. This CDR3 reads CASSPAPGDTQYF. CDR3 coding DNA: TGTGCCAGCTCACCAGCGCCCGGCGATACGCAGTATTTT.

This clonotype was detected ten times or more. The V and J genes are TRBV5-1 and TRBJ2-3; 9 positions match TRBD1. The CDR3 has 17 residues. Losses at the gene ends were 3 bases for V and 0 bases for J; bases not matched to a gene: 8. Germline V gene lookup returns CDR1 SGHRS and CDR2 YFSETQ. CDR3 loop: CASSSTGGDSSTDTQYF. CDR3 DNA: TGCGCCAGCAGCTCTACAGGGGGCGACTCTAGCACAGATACGCAGTATTTT.

V and J are TRBV2 and TRBJ1-1; D ambiguous. The CDR3 extends over 14 amino acids. V gave up 0 bases and J gave up 2 bases, with 7 bases separating them. Per germline, CDR1 SNHLY and CDR2 FYNNEI. The CDR3 DNA reads as TGTGCCAGCAGTGAAGCGCTAGCCAACACTGAAGCTTTCTTT. It codes for CASSEALANTEAFF.

This clonotype was picked up many times. V gene TRBV7-3 combines with J gene TRBJ2-3; no clear D. The CDR3 length is 13 residues. V was cut by 5 bases and J by 6 bases, with 12 bases left in between. Per the germline V gene, CDR1 is SGHTA and CDR2 is FQGTGA. The CDR3 DNA is TGTGCCAGCAGCCCATCGGAAGGCGATACGCAGTATTTT. Its translation is CASSPSEGDTQYF. The variable domain in full, with the rest retrieved from reference TRBV7-3 and TRBJ2-3, is GAGVSQTPSNKVTEKGKYVELRCDPISGHTALYWYRQSLGQGPEFLIYFQGTGAADDSGLPNDRFFAVRPEGSVSTLKIQRTERGDSAVYLCASSPSEGDTQYFGPGTRLTVL.

The chain uses TRBV29-1 and TRBJ1-1; D might be TRBD1 (5 bases). CDR3 length equals 11 residues. V lost 5 bases and J lost 4, with 8 bases in between. In germline, CDR1 is SQVTM, CDR2 ANQGSEA. This chain's CDR3 is CSVCGGTEAFF. DNA for the CDR3: TGCAGCGTTTGTGGGGGCACTGAAGCTTTCTTT.

This clonotype was counted at least ten times. The V gene is TRBV5-6, the J gene TRBJ2-1, with 9 bases aligning to TRBD2. The germline gives CDR1 SGHDT, CDR2 YYEEEE. The V gene end was trimmed by 2 bases and the J gene end by 4 bases; junction bases not matched to a gene: 1. This CDR3 is built from 14 residues. The CDR3 nucleotides are TGTGCCAGCAGCTTTCTAGCGGGGTACAATGAGCAGTTCTTC. Protein: CASSFLAGYNEQFF.

This clonotype showed up many times. The chain has TRBV5-1 and TRBJ2-1, with unresolved D. Germline CDR1 and CDR2: SGHRS and YFSETQ. V lost 0 bases to trimming and J lost 7 bases, with 11 bases between them. The CDR3 has 14 residues. The CDR3 protein is CASSLGDPGNEQFF. In nucleotides, the CDR3 is TGCGCCAGCAGCTTGGGTGACCCGGGTAATGAGCAGTTCTTC. Complete variable domain (other parts from reference TRBV5-1 and TRBJ2-1): KAGVTQTPRYLIKTRGQQVTLSCSPISGHRSVSWYQQTPGQGLQFLFEYFSETQRNKGNFPGRFSGRQFSNSRSEMNVSTLELGDSALYLCASSLGDPGNEQFFGPGTRLTVL.

In this sample, this clonotype turned up many times. V is TRBV12-3 or TRBV12-4 and J is TRBJ2-7; possibly TRBD2 for D (5 bases). Between the trimmed V and J ends, which lost 3 bases and 0 bases, there was a span of 15 bases. CDR3 length: 16 amino acids. The CDR3, as DNA: TGTGCCAGCAGTTTGATTCTAGCAGGCGACTCCTACGAGCAGTACTTC. Amino acid sequence: CASSLILAGDSYEQYF.

This clonotype was seen many times. The rearrangement joins TRBV12-3 or TRBV12-4 to TRBJ1-2, with 9 bases fitting TRBD1. The CDR3 extends over 13 amino acids. The ends lost 4 bases at V and 8 bases at J; junction bases unmatched: 5. In DNA, the CDR3 is TGTGCCAGCAGTTCCCGGGACAGGGACGGCTACACCTTC. This translates into CASSSRDRDGYTF.

This clonotype was seen a handful of times. The chain recombines TRBV6-5 with TRBJ1-1; D is uncertain. There are 14 residues in the CDR3. Trimming removed 2 bases from V and 5 bases from J, with 12 bases in between. Germline V gives CDR1 MNHEY, CDR2 SVGAGI. The CDR3: CASSYLGRETEAFF. The CDR3 nucleotides read TGTGCCAGCAGTTACCTAGGACGGGAGACTGAAGCTTTCTTT.

This clonotype was seen repeatedly, ten times or more. This chain links TRBV12-3 or TRBV12-4 with TRBJ2-4; perhaps D is TRBD1 or TRBD2 (5 bases each). V was cut by 4 bases and J by 3 bases, with 10 bases left in between. This CDR3 is built from 14 residues. CDR3 nucleotides: TGTGCCAGCAGTTGGGGGTTAGGCAAAAACATTCAGTACTTC. This gives the protein CASSWGLGKNIQYF.

This sequence joins TRBV7-8 and TRBJ2-7; no firm D call. This CDR3 is 14 amino acids long. Looked up from germline, CDR1 is SGHVS and CDR2 is FQNEAQ. V shed 0 bases and J shed 12 bases, with 18 bases lying between them. The CDR3 sequence: CASSLALLPGAPYF. The CDR3, as DNA: TGTGCCAGCAGCTTAGCGCTTCTTCCCGGAGCCCCGTACTTC.

The chain carries TRBV27 and TRBJ1-6; the D is unclear. Germline-derived CDR1 and CDR2 are MNHEY and SMNVEV (reference sequence). The CDR3 loop spans 15 amino acids. Trimming shortened V by 1 base and J by 11 bases, and 15 bases separated the two germline ends. Here the CDR3 DNA reads TGTGCCAGCAGTTTATGGGGAAGAGGTCGGCCACCCCTCCACTTT. The encoded protein is CASSLWGRGRPPLHF.

This clonotype was found a few times. The rearrangement joins TRBV7-2 to TRBJ2-3; D unresolved. The length of the CDR3 is 15 residues. Germline V gives CDR1 SGHTA, CDR2 FQGNSA. The V and J ends lost 6 bases and 2 bases respectively, with 15 bases between them. For the CDR3, the DNA is TGTGCCAGCAGAGTAGGAAGGTCCCACACAGATACGCAGTATTTT. Translation gives CASRVGRSHTDTQYF.

The chain uses TRBV6-2 or TRBV6-3 and TRBJ2-7; D is perhaps TRBD1 or TRBD2 (5 bases each). The V and J ends lost 8 bases and 6 bases respectively, with 14 bases between them. The germline gives CDR1 MNHEY, CDR2 SVGEGT. The CDR3 runs to 12 residues. Written as DNA, the CDR3 is TGTGCCAGCTCTTGGATCGGGGCCGAGCAGTACTTC. This sequence encodes CASSWIGAEQYF.

This clonotype appeared a few times. The rearrangement joins TRBV18 to TRBJ2-3; D not certain. The CDR3 extends over 12 amino acids. Trimming took 3 bases from V and 3 from J, leaving 4 bases between them. The V gene's germline CDR1 is KGHSH and CDR2 LQKENI. DNA for the CDR3: TGTGCCAGCTCACCCCAGACAGATACGCAGTATTTT. It specifies CASSPQTDTQYF.

About this clonotype itself: It may be a read error: a sequence one base away is much more abundant. This chain links TRBV27 with TRBJ1-3, with unresolved D. Germline loops: CDR1 MNHEY, CDR2 SMNVEV (reference sequence). V lost 0 bases and J 9 bases, leaving 12 bases between the germline ends. The CDR3 is 14 amino acids. CDR3 nucleotide sequence: TGTGCCAGCAGTTTATCCCCCGGATCGCGCACCATATATTTT. It specifies CASSLSPGSRTIYF.

This clonotype has at least ten counts. J is TRBJ2-3 and V is TRBV27, with TRBD2 matching over 7 bases. CDR1 is MNHEY, CDR2 SMNVEV, per germline (reference sequence). The CDR3 extends over 16 amino acids. The V segment lost 2 bases and the J segment 1 base; nucleotides outside the gene matches: 6. CDR3 protein: CASSLLEAGGTDTQYF. The CDR3 DNA reads TGTGCCAGCAGTTTACTTGAGGCGGGGGGCACAGATACGCAGTATTTT.